This T cell receptor beta chain comes out of a study of T cells after posttransplantation cyclophosphamide. General observations from the study: TRB clonality was highly associated with recipient CMV seropositivity and reactivation.

On this clone: The antigen remains undetermined. One end of the junction fails to match germline, which may point to a read error.

Cells defined as naive were viable CD3+CD4+ or CD3+CD8+ and CCR7+CD45RA+CD45RO-CD95-CD27+CD28+. This CDR3 contains 21 residues. From germline, CDR1 is GTSNPN and CDR2 SVGIG (reference sequence). The table came from immunoSEQ multiplex PCR; TCRdb's copy has only in-frame clones and leaves some out. In the table there are about 19,000 clones, 95% to 98% of which are singletons. The sequenced sample consisted of naive CD4+ T cells sorted from PBMCs. This clonotype was obtained from a man aged 35 to 55 in good health, CMV-negative, and a related stem cell transplant donor. The genes are TRBV30 and TRBJ2-1, with 8 bases that match TRBD2. In DNA, the CDR3 is TGTGCCTGGAGTGTCTGGGCAAGCGGCAGCGGGAGAACGAGTAATTACAGTGAGCAGTTCTTC. This sequence encodes CAWSVWASGSGRTSNYSEQFF.